This TCR beta chain appears in the sequencing data of a study of blood T cell repertoires in COVID-19. Background on the study: Sites in the United States, Italy and Spain provided acute and convalescent COVID-19 samples. In each case, the material was cDNA or gDNA derived from T cells, B-cell-depleted T cells, or PBMCs.

This CDR3 region has 19 residues. V shed 7 bases, J shed 4 bases, and the junction held 17 bases outside the gene matches. Germline CDR1 MDHEN, CDR2 SYDVKM. Authors' data handling: Nucleated cell number was recorded as an estimate derived from reference gene primer amplification. Clones were sequenced by immunoSEQ multiplex PCR, and TCRdb holds only the in-frame ones, with some missing. V, J and clone size are those of that table, while D and trimming were read from the DNA. The table lists 200,000 to 250,000 clones, approximately 82% of them singletons, with around 3.5% in the top ten. This TCR derives from a woman aged 80 or over with acute or convalescent COVID-19. The V gene is TRBV28, the J gene TRBJ1-4; 11 nucleotides line up with TRBD1. The sequencing sample was made of peripheral blood. CDR3 loop: CASNTYGQGAWSGNEKLFF. The CDR3 nucleotides read TGTGCCAGCAATACATACGGACAGGGGGCTTGGTCGGGTAATGAAAAACTGTTTTTT.